These T cell receptor beta chains were read from a single sample in a study of shared clonotypes between healthy human individuals. The table came from immunoSEQ multiplex PCR; TCRdb's copy has only in-frame clones and leaves some out. This sample has over a million clones, with more than 75% found just once. Sequenced material: memory CD4+ T cells from PBMCs. These receptors were obtained from a man between 18 and 29 years old in good health. Some clones in this sample may be carry-over from other donors' samples. The CDR3 runs from the conserved cysteine through the conserved F or W. A D gene is named only where the DNA matches it firmly. For some rows the clone size is stated as once, few or many, or as a class when expanded; others skip it.

V gene	D gene	J gene	clone size	CDR3 protein	CDR3 DNA
TRBV7-3	.	TRBJ1-1	.	CASSFGPDTEAFF	TGTGCCAGCAGCTTCGGTCCGGACACTGAAGCTTTCTTT
TRBV4-2	.	TRBJ2-1	.	CASSQRRSSDYNEQFF	TGTGCCAGCAGCCAAAGAAGATCCTCGGACTACAATGAGCAGTTCTTC
TRBV13	.	TRBJ1-2	once	CASSPPAPIKNYGYTF	TGTGCCAGCAGCCCACCGGCCCCAATTAAAAACTATGGCTACACCTTC
TRBV28	.	TRBJ1-2	.	CASRDLDRTRSNYGYTF	TGTGCCAGCAGAGACTTAGACCGGACAAGAAGTAACTATGGCTACACCTTC
TRBV28	TRBD1	TRBJ1-1	.	CASTKTGLGTEAFF	TGTGCCAGCACCAAGACAGGGTTGGGTACTGAAGCTTTCTTT
TRBV4-2	.	TRBJ2-3	.	CASSQDVAVVSDTQYF	TGTGCCAGCAGCCAAGATGTAGCGGTGGTCTCAGATACGCAGTATTTT
TRBV5-4	.	TRBJ2-7	many	CASSPGGGFDEQYF	TGTGCCAGCAGCCCGGGTGGAGGGTTCGACGAGCAGTACTTC
TRBV29-1	.	TRBJ1-1	once	CSVEEGGGTEAFF	TGCAGCGTTGAAGAAGGAGGGGGCACTGAAGCTTTCTTT
TRBV5-1	.	TRBJ2-5	.	CASSLGLETQYF	TGCGCCAGCAGCTTAGGATTGGAGACCCAGTACTTC
TRBV7-9	TRBD2	TRBJ2-3	.	CAGGTPSGYDGTDTQYF	TGTGCCGGCGGGACACCTAGCGGGTATGACGGCACAGATACGCAGTATTTT
TRBV7-3	.	TRBJ2-2	.	CASSLGQAGELFF	TGTGCCAGCAGCTTAGGTCAGGCCGGGGAGCTGTTTTTT
TRBV7-9	.	TRBJ1-3	many	CASRRTGNTIYF	TGTGCCAGCAGGCGAACAGGAAACACCATATATTTT
TRBV5-1	.	TRBJ1-4	.	CASSVTVGNEKLFF	TGCGCCAGCAGCGTGACAGTCGGTAATGAAAAACTGTTTTTT
TRBV30	TRBD2	TRBJ2-7	.	CAWSVPGGGYEQYF	TGTGCCTGGAGTGTACCCGGGGGAGGGTACGAGCAGTACTTC
TRBV2	TRBD2	TRBJ2-1	.	CASGGTSGNNEQFF	TGTGCCAGCGGAGGGACTAGCGGTAACAATGAGCAGTTCTTC
TRBV7-2	.	TRBJ2-6	few	CASGGPLSGANVLTF	TGTGCCAGCGGCGGGCCGCTCTCTGGGGCCAACGTCCTGACTTTC
TRBV5-1	.	TRBJ2-5	few	CASSLRPGIWETQYF	TGCGCCAGCAGCCTTCGACCGGGAATTTGGGAGACCCAGTACTTC
TRBV29-1	TRBD1	TRBJ1-4	.	CSVPASGTGPEKLFF	TGCAGCGTCCCCGCTAGTGGGACAGGGCCGGAAAAACTGTTTTTT
TRBV7-2	.	TRBJ2-5	.	CASSFLRLETQYF	TGTGCCAGCAGCTTCTTGCGTTTAGAGACCCAGTACTTC
TRBV14	TRBD1	TRBJ1-3	few	CASSNYDRVRGNTIYF	TGTGCCAGCAGCAACTATGACAGGGTTCGAGGAAACACCATATATTTT
TRBV9	TRBD1	TRBJ1-1	.	CASSTGGTEAFF	TGTGCCAGCAGCACAGGGGGGACTGAAGCTTTCTTT
TRBV21-1	.	TRBJ2-7	.	CASSKSRNITYEQYF	TGTGCCAGCAGCAAATCAAGGAACATTACCTACGAGCAGTACTTC
TRBV2	TRBD2	TRBJ2-5	.	CATVREAGAGETQYF	TGTGCCACCGTGCGGGAAGCGGGAGCGGGGGAGACCCAGTACTTC
TRBV5-1	.	TRBJ2-2	.	CASSFTGNNGELFF	TGCGCCAGCAGCTTCACAGGGAATAACGGGGAGCTGTTTTTT
TRBV11-1	.	TRBJ1-2	.	CASSLLRGLGYTF	TGTGCCAGCAGCCTCCTTCGAGGGCTCGGCTACACCTTC
TRBV7-2	.	TRBJ1-1	.	CASSGARGGTEAFF	TGTGCCAGCAGCGGGGCTCGGGGGGGCACTGAAGCTTTCTTT
TRBV2	TRBD2	TRBJ2-5	few	CASRQPGLAGERETQYF	TGTGCCAGCAGGCAACCGGGACTAGCGGGAGAGAGGGAGACCCAGTACTTC
TRBV4-3	.	TRBJ1-4	.	CASSQVSLVGEKLFF	TGCGCCAGCAGCCAAGTATCTCTCGTCGGGGAAAAACTGTTTTTT